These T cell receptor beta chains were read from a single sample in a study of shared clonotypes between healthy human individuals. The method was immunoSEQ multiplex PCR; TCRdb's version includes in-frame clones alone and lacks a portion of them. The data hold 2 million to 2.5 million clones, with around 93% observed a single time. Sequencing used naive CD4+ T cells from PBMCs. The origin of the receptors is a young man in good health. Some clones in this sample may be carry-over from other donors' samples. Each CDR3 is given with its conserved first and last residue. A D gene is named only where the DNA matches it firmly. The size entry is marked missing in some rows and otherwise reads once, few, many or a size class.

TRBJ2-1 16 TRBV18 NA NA TGTGCCAGCTCACCTGGCTGGGACCCATCCTACAATGAGCAGTTCTTC CASSPGWDPSYNEQFF
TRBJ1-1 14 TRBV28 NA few TGTGCCAGCAGTTTAGCGACATCGAACACTGAAGCTTTCTTT CASSLATSNTEAFF
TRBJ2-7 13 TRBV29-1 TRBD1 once TGCAGCGTTGGGACAGGTACCTCCTACGAGCAGTACTTC CSVGTGTSYEQYF
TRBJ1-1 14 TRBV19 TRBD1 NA TGTGCCAGTATAGCCAGGGGGCTAAACACTGAAGCTTTCTTT CASIARGLNTEAFF
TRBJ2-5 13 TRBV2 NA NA TGTGCCAGCAGTGGGGCCTCGCCGGAGACCCAGTACTTC CASSGASPETQYF
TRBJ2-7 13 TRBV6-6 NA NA TGTGCCAGCTCCGTGGGTCTGGGTTACGAGCAGTACTTC CASSVGLGYEQYF
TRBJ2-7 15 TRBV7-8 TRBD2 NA TGTGCCAGCAGCCACTCGACTAGCCTCTGGGCCGAGCAGTACTTC CASSHSTSLWAEQYF
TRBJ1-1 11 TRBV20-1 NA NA TGCAGTGCCAACCCGCGGGGTTCAGCTTTCTTT CSANPRGSAFF
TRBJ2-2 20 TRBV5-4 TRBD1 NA TGTGCCAGCAGCTCAGATCAGACAGGGGGCTCGGTTCAAGCATTCCGGGAGCTGTTTTTT CASSSDQTGGSVQAFRELFF
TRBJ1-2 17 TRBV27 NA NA TGTGCCAGCAGTTTAGGGCCCCTGGCAGGGTGGACCGATGGCTACACCTTC CASSLGPLAGWTDGYTF
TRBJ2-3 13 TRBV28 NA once TGTGCCAGCAGCCGGGGGGCGCTAGATACGCAGTATTTT CASSRGALDTQYF
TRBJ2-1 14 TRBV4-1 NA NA TGCGCCAGCAGCCACCGGGACTTTTACAATGAGCAGTTCTTC CASSHRDFYNEQFF
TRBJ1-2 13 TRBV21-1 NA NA TGTGCCAGCACCGCGCCCCACGAGTATGGCTACACCTTC CASTAPHEYGYTF
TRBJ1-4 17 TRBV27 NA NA TGTGCCAGCAGTTTATTTGGGGTTTGGGGAACTAATGAAAAACTGTTTTTT CASSLFGVWGTNEKLFF
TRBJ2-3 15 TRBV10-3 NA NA TGTGCCATCAGTGAGGCTCAGGTCCTCGCAGATACGCAGTATTTT CAISEAQVLADTQYF
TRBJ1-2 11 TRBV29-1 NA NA TGCAGCGTTGAAGCCCCTCATGGCTACACCTTC CSVEAPHGYTF
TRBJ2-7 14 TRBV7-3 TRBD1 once TGTGCCAGCAGCCCCGGGACAGGGTTCTACGAGCAGTACTTC CASSPGTGFYEQYF
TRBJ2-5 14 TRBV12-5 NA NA TGTGCTAGTGGTTTGTCTGGGAGCCAAGAGACCCAGTACTTC CASGLSGSQETQYF
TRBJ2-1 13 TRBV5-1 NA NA TGCGCCAGCAGCCTGGGTGTTAACAATGAGCAGTTCTTC CASSLGVNNEQFF
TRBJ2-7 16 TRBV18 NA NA TGTGCCAGCTCACCACCTAGCCCGGGGTTCTCCTACGAGCAGTACTTC CASSPPSPGFSYEQYF
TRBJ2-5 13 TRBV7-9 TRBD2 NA TGTGCCAGTCGCCTAGCGGGACAAGAGACCCAGTACTTC CASRLAGQETQYF
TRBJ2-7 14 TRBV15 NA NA TGTGCCACCAGCAGAGTGGGCATCTCCTACGAGCAGTACTTC CATSRVGISYEQYF
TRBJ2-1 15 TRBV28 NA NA TGTGCCAGCACCTCTTCTACCTTTTATTACAATGAGCAGTTCTTC CASTSSTFYYNEQFF
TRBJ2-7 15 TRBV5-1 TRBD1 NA TGCGCCAGCAGCTCAACCGGGACAGGGGGCCACGAGCAGTACTTC CASSSTGTGGHEQYF
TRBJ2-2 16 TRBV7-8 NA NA TGTGCCAGCAGCTTAGTCATGGGAGCCAACACCGGGGAGCTGTTTTTT CASSLVMGANTGELFF
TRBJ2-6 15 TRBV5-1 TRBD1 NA TGCGCCAGCAGCGGACAGGGCGTTCCAGCCAACGTCCTGACTTTC CASSGQGVPANVLTF
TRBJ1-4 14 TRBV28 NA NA TGTGCCAGCAGGTTAACAGGGCCCATCGAAAAACTGTTTTTT CASRLTGPIEKLFF
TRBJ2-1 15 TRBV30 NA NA TGTGCCTGGAGTGTACCCCTGCGTGGCTACAATGAGCAGTTCTTC CAWSVPLRGYNEQFF
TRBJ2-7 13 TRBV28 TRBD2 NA TGTGCCAGCAGGCGGGAGGGCCTGTACGAGCAGTACTTC CASRREGLYEQYF
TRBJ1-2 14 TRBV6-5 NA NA TGTGCCAGCAGTTACGGGGCAGGCCGACTCGGCTACACCTTC CASSYGAGRLGYTF
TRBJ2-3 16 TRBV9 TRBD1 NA TGTGCCAGCAGCGTCGCCGGACAGGGGGCATCGGATACGCAGTATTTT CASSVAGQGASDTQYF
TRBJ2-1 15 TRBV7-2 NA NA TGTGCCAGCAGCCGCCCCGGGACGGTGAAGAATGAGCAGTTCTTC CASSRPGTVKNEQFF
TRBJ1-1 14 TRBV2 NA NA TGTGCCAGCACCACTGGCGGGCAAAACACTGAAGCTTTCTTT CASTTGGQNTEAFF
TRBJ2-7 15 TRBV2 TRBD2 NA TGTGCCAGCAGTGAAGGAGCGGGAGCCCCTTACGAGCAGTACTTC CASSEGAGAPYEQYF
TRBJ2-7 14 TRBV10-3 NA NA TGTGCCATCAGGATCGGGGACGCCCGGGGCGAGCAGTACTTC CAIRIGDARGEQYF
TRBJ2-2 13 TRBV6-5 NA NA TGTGCCAGCAGAGACGCGAACACCGGGGAGCTGTTTTTT CASRDANTGELFF
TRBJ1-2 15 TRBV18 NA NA TGTGCCAGCTCACCCGACAGCAAAGTTAACTATGGCTACACCTTC CASSPDSKVNYGYTF
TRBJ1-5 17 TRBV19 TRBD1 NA TGTGCCAGTAGTCCCCAGGGGGGAATGAGGAGCAATCAGCCCCAGCATTTT CASSPQGGMRSNQPQHF
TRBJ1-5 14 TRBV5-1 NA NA TGCGCCAGCAGCTTGGTGGCAGGGACTCAGCCCCAGCATTTT CASSLVAGTQPQHF
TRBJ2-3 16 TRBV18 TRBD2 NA TGTGCCAGCTCACCACCGGGCGGGAGTAGCACAGATACGCAGTATTTT CASSPPGGSSTDTQYF
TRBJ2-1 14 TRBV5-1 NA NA TGCGCCAGCAGCTTGGCCCCACCCTACAATGAGCAGTTCTTC CASSLAPPYNEQFF
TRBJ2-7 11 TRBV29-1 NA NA TGCAGCGTGGGGGGACAGTTCGAGCAGTACTTC CSVGGQFEQYF
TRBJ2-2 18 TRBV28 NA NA TGTGCCAGCAGTTGGGCAGTGAGTAAACCGATGAACACCGGGGAGCTGTTTTTT CASSWAVSKPMNTGELFF
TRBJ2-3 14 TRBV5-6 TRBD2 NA TGTGCCAGCAGCGGGACTAGCGGGAGAGATACGCAGTATTTT CASSGTSGRDTQYF
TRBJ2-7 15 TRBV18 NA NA TGTGCCAGCTCACCACCAGGAAAAGGGGATCGCGAGCAGTACTTC CASSPPGKGDREQYF
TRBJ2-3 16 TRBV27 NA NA TGTGCCAGCAGTATGGTGCGGCCGATACACACAGATACGCAGTATTTT CASSMVRPIHTDTQYF
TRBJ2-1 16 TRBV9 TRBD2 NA TGTGCCAGCAGCGAGGGGACTAGCGGGAGTACGGGAGAGCAGTTCTTC CASSEGTSGSTGEQFF
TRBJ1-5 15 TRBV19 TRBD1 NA TGTGCCAGTAGTCCCGACAGGGTGGGCAATCAGCCCCAGCATTTT CASSPDRVGNQPQHF
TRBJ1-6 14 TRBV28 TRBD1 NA TGTGCCAGCAGTTTAAGACAGGGCCACTCACCCCTCCACTTT CASSLRQGHSPLHF
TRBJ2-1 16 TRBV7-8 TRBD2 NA TGTGCCAGCAGCCCGCAAGCGGGAGCCACCTACAATGAGCAGTTCTTC CASSPQAGATYNEQFF
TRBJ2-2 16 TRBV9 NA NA TGTGCCAGCAGCGTTAATGACAGACCGAACACCGGGGAGCTGTTTTTT CASSVNDRPNTGELFF
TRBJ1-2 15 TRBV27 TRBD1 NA TGTGCCAGCAGCCTGTCCCCAGGGGGAGGTCGTGGCTACACCTTC CASSLSPGGGRGYTF
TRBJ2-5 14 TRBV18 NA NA TGTGCCAGCTCACCATTGCCGGGCCAAGAGACCCAGTACTTC CASSPLPGQETQYF
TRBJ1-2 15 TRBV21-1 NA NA TGTGCCAGCAGCAAACGAAGTCAGGGTTGGAATGGCTACACCTTC CASSKRSQGWNGYTF